This T cell receptor beta chain was documented in a study of siplizumab effects on memory and regulatory T cells. Germline V gene data show CDR1 as SGDLS and CDR2 as YYNGEE. The V end lost 5 bases, the J end lost 5 bases, and 13 bases lay between the germline ends. The CDR3 runs 13 residues. Generated by immunoSEQ multiplex PCR, the TCRdb table keeps only in-frame clones and is missing some. This sample carries tens of thousands of clones, 90% to 97% of them seen once, and the ten largest clones take 0.095%. This rearrangement joins TRBV9 to TRBJ1-2; D ambiguous. This TCR derives from a human donor in good health. Sequencing was done on a sample of naive CD8+ T cells sorted from blood. CDR3 residues: CASRDSENYGYTF. In DNA, the CDR3 is TGTGCCAGCAGGGACTCAGAGAATTATGGCTACACCTTC.